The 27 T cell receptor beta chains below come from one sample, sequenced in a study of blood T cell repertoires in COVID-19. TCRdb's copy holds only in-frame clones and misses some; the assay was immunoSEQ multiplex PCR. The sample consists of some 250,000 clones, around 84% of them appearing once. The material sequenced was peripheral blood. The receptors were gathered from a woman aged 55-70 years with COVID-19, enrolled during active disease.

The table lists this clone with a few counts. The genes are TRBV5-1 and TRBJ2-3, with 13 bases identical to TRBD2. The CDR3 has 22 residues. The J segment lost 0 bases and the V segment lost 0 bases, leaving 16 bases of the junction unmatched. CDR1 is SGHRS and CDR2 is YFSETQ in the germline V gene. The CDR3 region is CASSLESGLAGAVRRSTDTQYF. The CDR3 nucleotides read TGCGCCAGCAGCTTGGAATCCGGACTAGCGGGGGCGGTCCGTCGGAGCACAGATACGCAGTATTTT.

CDR3 amino acids: CASRLLGGVNQPQHF. CDR3 sequence (DNA): TGTGCCAGCAGGCTCCTAGGGGGGGTAAATCAGCCCCAGCATTTT. The chain recombines TRBV28 with TRBJ1-5; TRBD1 might be the D (6 bases). Deletions cut 6 bases from V and 4 bases from J, with 16 bases between. The CDR3 covers 15 residues. CDR1 is MDHEN and CDR2 is SYDVKM in the germline V gene.

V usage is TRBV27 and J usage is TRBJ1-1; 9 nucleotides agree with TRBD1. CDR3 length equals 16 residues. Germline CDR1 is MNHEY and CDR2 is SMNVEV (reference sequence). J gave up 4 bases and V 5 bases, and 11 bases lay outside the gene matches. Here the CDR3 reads CASSTRRDREGTEAFF. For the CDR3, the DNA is TGTGCCAGCAGTACGCGCAGGGACAGGGAGGGCACTGAAGCTTTCTTT.

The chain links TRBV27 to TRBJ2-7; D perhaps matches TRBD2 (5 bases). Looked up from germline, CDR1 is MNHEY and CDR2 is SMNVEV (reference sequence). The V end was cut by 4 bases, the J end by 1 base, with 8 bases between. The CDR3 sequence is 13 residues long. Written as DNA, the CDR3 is TGTGCCAGCAGTTCGGAGGCGTCCTACGAGCAGTACTTC. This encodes CASSSEASYEQYF.

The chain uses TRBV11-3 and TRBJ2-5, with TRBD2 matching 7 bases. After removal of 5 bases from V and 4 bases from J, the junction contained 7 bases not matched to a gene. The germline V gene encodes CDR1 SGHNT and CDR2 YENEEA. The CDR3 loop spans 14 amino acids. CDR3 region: CASSLYAGVETQYF. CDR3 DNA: TGTGCCAGCAGCCTATACGCGGGGGTAGAGACCCAGTACTTC.

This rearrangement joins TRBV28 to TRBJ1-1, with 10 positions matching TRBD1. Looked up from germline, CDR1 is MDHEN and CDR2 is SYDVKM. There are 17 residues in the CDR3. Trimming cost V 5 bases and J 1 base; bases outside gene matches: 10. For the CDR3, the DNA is TGTGCCAGCAGTGTCGGGACAGGGGAACCCTGGAACACTGAAGCTTTCTTT. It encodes CASSVGTGEPWNTEAFF.

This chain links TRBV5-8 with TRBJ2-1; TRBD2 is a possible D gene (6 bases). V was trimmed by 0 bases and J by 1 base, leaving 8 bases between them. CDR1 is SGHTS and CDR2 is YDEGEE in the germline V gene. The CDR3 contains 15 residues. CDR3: CASSLGAGSYNEQFF. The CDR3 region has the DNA TGTGCCAGCAGCTTGGGGGCGGGGTCCTACAATGAGCAGTTCTTC.

This chain's CDR3 is CSVAGGAGYGYTF. The CDR3 bases are TGCAGCGTTGCTGGGGGCGCTGGCTATGGCTACACCTTC. The chain uses TRBV29-1 and TRBJ1-2, with D possibly being TRBD1 (6 bases). The CDR3 contains 13 residues. V was pared by 4 bases and J by 4 bases, with 13 bases between. Germline V gene sequence: CDR1 SQVTM, CDR2 ANQGSEA.

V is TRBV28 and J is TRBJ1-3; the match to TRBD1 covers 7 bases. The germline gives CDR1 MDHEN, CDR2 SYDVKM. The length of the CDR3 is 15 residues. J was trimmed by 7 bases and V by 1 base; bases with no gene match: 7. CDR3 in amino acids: CASSLYGTETNTIYF. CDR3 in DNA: TGTGCCAGCAGTTTATACGGGACAGAAACCAACACCATATATTTT.

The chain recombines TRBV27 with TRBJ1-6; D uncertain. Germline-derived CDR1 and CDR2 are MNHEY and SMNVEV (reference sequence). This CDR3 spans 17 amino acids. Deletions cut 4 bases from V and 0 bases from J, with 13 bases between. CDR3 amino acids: CASSSPLKHSYNSPLHF. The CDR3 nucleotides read TGTGCCAGCAGTTCGCCCCTGAAACACTCCTATAATTCACCCCTCCACTTT.

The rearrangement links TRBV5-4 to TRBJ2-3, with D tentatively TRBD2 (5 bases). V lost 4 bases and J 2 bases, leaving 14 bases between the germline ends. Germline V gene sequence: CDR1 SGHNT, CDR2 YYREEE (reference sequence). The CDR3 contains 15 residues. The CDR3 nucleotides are TGTGCCAGCAGCCCCGCGCAGCGGATCACAGATACGCAGTATTTT. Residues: CASSPAQRITDTQYF.

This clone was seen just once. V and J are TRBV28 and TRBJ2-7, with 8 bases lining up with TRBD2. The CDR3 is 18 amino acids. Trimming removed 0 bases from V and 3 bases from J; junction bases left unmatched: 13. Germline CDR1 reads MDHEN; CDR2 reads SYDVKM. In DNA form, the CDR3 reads TGTGCCAGCAGTTTATGGGGCGGGACTAGGGGTAGCGTCTACGAGCAGTACTTC. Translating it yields CASSLWGGTRGSVYEQYF.

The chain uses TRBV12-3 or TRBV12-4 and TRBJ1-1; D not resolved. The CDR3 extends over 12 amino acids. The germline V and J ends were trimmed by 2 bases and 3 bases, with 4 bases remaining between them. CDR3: CASSLSYTEAFF. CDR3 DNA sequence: TGTGCCAGCAGTTTAAGCTACACTGAAGCTTTCTTT.

The chain's CDR3 is CASTPADSLTGELFF. DNA of the CDR3: TGTGCCAGCACCCCCGCGGACAGCCTCACCGGGGAGCTGTTTTTT. The chain links TRBV27 to TRBJ2-2, with TRBD1 as a possible D gene (6 bases). The CDR3 sequence is 15 residues long. Trimming shortened V by 7 bases and J by 4 bases, and 16 bases separated the two germline ends. Germline CDR1 reads MNHEY; CDR2 reads SMNVEV (reference sequence).

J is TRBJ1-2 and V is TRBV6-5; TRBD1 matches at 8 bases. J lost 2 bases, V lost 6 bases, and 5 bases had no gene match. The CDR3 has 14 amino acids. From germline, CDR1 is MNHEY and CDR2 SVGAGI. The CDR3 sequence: CASRRQGWNYGYTF. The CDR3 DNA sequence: TGTGCCAGCAGGCGACAGGGGTGGAACTATGGCTACACCTTC.

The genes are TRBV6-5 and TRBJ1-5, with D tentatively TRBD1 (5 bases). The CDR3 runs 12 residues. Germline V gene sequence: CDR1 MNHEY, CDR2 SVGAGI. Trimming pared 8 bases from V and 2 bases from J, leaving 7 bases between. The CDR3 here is CASGGGNQPQHF. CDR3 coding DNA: TGTGCCAGCGGGGGGGGCAATCAGCCCCAGCATTTT.

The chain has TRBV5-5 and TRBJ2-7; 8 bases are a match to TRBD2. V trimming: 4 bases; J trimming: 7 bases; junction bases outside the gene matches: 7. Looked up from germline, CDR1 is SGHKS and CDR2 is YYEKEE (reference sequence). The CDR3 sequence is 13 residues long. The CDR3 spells CASSPGLAWEQYF. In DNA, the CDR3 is TGTGCCAGCAGCCCAGGACTAGCTTGGGAGCAGTACTTC.

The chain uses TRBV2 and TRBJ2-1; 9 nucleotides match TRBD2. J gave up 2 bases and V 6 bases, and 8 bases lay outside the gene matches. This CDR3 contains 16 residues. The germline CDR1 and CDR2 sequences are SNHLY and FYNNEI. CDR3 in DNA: TGTGCCAGCAGCCCGACTAGCGGAGGGACCTACAATGAGCAGTTCTTC. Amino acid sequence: CASSPTSGGTYNEQFF.

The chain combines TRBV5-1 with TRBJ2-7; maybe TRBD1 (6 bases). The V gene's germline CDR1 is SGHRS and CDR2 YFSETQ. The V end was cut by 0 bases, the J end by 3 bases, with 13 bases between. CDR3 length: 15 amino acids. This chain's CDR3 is CASSLDGGEIYEQYF. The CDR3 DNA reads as TGCGCCAGCAGCTTGGATGGGGGCGAAATCTACGAGCAGTACTTC.

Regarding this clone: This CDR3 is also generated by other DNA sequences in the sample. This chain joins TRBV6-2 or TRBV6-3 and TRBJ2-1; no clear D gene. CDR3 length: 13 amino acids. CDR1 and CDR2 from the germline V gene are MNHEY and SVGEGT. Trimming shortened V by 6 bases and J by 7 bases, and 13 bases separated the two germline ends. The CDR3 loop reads CASSRGLENEQFF. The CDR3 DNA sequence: TGTGCCAGCAGCCGAGGCCTAGAGAATGAGCAGTTCTTC.

The CDR3 DNA sequence: TGTGCCAGCAGCCCCGCCCCTGCGGGAGTCTATGAGCAGTTCTTC. It yields the protein CASSPAPAGVYEQFF. The genes are TRBV9 and TRBJ2-1; 7 bases are shared with TRBD2. The V gene end was trimmed by 4 bases and the J gene end by 8 bases; junction bases not matched to a gene: 12. This CDR3 contains 15 residues. In germline, CDR1 is SGDLS, CDR2 YYNGEE. The full variable domain, in which reference TRBV9 and TRBJ2-1 provide the parts outside the CDR3, is DSGVTQTPKHLITATGQRVTLRCSPRSGDLSVYWYQQSLDQGLQFLIQYYNGEERAKGNILERFSAQQFPDLHSELNLSSLELGDSALYFCASSPAPAGVYEQFFGPGTRLTVL.

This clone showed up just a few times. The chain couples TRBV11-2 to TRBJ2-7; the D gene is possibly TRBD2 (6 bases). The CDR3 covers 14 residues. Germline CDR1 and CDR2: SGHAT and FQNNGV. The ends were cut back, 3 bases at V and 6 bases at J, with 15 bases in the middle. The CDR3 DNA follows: TGTGCCAGCAGCTTCCCAGGGAGGTCCCTCGAGCAGTACTTC. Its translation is CASSFPGRSLEQYF. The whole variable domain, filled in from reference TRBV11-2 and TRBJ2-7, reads EAGVAQSPRYKIIEKRQSVAFWCNPISGHATLYWYQQILGQGPKLLIQFQNNGVVDDSQLPKDRFSAERLKGVDSTLKIQPAKLEDSAVYLCASSFPGRSLEQYFGPGTRLTVT.

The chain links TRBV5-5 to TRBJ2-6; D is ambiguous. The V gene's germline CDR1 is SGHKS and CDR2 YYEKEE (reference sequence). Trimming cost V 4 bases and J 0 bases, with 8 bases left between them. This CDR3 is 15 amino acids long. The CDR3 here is CASSLDFSGANVLTF. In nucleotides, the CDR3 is TGTGCCAGCAGCCTAGACTTCTCTGGGGCCAACGTCCTGACTTTC.

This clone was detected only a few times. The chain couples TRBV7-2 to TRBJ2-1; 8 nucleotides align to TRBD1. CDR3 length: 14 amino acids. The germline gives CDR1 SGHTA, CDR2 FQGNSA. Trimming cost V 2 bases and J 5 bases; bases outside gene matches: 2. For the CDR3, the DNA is TGTGCCAGCAGCTTAAGGACAGGGAACAATGAGCAGTTCTTC. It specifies CASSLRTGNNEQFF.

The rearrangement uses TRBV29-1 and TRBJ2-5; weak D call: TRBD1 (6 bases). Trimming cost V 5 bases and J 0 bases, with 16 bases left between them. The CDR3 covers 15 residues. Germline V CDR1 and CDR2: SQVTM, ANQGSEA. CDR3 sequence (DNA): TGCAGCGTTCCGACAGGCCACCGGTACCAAGAGACCCAGTACTTC. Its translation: CSVPTGHRYQETQYF. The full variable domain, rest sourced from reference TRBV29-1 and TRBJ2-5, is SAVISQKPSRDICQRGTSLTIQCQVDSQVTMMFWYRQQPGQSLTLIATANQGSEATYESGFVIDKFPISRPNLTFSTLTVSNMSPEDSSIYLCSVPTGHRYQETQYFGPGTRLLVL.

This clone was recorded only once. CDR3 sequence reads: CASSEGQGRGTEAFF. DNA of the CDR3: TGTGCCAGCAGTGAAGGCCAAGGAAGAGGCACTGAAGCTTTCTTT. The rearrangement links TRBV25-1 to TRBJ1-1, with D uncertain. Germline V gene data show CDR1 as MGHDK and CDR2 as SYGVNS. The CDR3 sequence is 15 residues long. V lost 2 bases, J lost 4 bases, and 14 bases lay in between.

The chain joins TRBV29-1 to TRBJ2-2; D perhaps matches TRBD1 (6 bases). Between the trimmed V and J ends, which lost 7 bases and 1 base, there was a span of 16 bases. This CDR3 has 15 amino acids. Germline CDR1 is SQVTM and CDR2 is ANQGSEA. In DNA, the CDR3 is TGCAGCGCCCGTACAGGGAATAAGAACACCGGGGAGCTGTTTTTT. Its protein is CSARTGNKNTGELFF.